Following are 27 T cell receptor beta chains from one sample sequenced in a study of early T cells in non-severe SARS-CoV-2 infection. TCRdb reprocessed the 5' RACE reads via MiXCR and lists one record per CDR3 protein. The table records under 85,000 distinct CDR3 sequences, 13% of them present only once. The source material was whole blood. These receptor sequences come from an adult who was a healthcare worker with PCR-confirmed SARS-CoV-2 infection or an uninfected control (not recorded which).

The CDR3 bases are TGTGCCAGCAGCCATCTTCCGAAGGGGGTAAGAAGCTATGGCTACACCTTC. Encoded protein: CASSHLPKGVRSYGYTF. V is TRBV12-3 or TRBV12-4 and J is TRBJ1-2, with D perhaps TRBD1 (6 bases). V was pared by 6 bases and J by 4 bases, with 24 bases between. The CDR3 contains 17 residues.

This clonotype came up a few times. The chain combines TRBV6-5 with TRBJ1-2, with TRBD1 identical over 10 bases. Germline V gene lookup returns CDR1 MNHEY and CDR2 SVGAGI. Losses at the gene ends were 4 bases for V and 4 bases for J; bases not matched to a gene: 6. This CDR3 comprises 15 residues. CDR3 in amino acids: CASSLRDRGIYGYTF. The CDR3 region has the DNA TGTGCCAGCAGTTTGAGGGACAGGGGCATCTATGGCTACACCTTC.

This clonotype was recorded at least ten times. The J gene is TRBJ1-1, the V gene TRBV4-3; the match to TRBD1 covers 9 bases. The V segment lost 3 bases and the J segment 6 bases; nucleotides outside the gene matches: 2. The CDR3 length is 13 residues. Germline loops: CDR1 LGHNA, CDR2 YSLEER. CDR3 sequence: CASSHNRGPEAFF. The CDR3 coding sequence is TGCGCCAGCAGCCACAACAGGGGGCCTGAAGCTTTCTTT.

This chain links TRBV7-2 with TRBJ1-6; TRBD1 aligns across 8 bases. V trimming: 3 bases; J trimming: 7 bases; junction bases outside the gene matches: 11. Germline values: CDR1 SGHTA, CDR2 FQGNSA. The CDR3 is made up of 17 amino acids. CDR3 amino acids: CASSFTRTGRGNSPLHF. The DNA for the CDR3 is TGTGCCAGCAGCTTCACTCGGACAGGGAGAGGAAATTCACCCCTCCACTTT.

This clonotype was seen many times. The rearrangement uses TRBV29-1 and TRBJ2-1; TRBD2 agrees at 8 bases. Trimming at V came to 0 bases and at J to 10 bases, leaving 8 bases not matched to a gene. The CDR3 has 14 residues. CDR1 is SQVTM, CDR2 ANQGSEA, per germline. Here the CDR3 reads CSVEDASGSLEQFF. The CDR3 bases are TGCAGCGTTGAAGATGCCAGCGGGAGCCTGGAGCAGTTCTTC.

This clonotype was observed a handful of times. CDR3 residues: CASSHNEQFF. DNA for the CDR3: TGTGCCAGCAGTCACAATGAGCAGTTCTTC. This chain connects TRBV28 to TRBJ2-1; D is ambiguous. This CDR3 is 10 amino acids long. CDR1 and CDR2 (germline): MDHEN, SYDVKM. The V and J ends lost 5 bases and 5 bases respectively, with 1 base between them.

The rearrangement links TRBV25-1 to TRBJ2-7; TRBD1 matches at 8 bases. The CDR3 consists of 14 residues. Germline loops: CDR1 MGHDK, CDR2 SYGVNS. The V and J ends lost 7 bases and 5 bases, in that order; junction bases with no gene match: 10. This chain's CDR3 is CASTQTGGGHEQYF. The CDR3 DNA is TGTGCCAGCACCCAAACAGGGGGAGGCCACGAGCAGTACTTC.

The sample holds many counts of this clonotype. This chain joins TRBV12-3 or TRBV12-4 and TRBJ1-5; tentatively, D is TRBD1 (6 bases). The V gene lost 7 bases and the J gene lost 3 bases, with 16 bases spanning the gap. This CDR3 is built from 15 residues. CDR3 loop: CASTLDGGANQPQHF. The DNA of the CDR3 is TGTGCCAGCACCTTAGATGGGGGGGCCAATCAGCCCCAGCATTTT.

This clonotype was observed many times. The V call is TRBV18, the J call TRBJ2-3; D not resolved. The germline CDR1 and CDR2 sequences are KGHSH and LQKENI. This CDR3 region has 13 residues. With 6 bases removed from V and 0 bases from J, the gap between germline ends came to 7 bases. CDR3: CASSPSSTDTQYF. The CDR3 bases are TGTGCCAGCTCCCCATCGAGCACAGATACGCAGTATTTT.

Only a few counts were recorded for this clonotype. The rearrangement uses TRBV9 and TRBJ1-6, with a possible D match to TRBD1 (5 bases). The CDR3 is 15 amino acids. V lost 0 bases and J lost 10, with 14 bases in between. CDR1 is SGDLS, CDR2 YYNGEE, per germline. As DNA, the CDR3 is TGTGCCAGCAGCGTAGAAGGGGCCCCGGGGTCACCCCTCCACTTT. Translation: CASSVEGAPGSPLHF.

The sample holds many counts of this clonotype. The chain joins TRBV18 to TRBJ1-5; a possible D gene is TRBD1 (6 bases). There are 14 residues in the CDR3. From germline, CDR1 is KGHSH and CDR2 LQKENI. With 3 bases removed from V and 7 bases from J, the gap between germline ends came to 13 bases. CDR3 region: CASSPMGGGQPQHF. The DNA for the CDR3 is TGTGCCAGCTCACCCATGGGGGGCGGGCAGCCCCAGCATTTT.

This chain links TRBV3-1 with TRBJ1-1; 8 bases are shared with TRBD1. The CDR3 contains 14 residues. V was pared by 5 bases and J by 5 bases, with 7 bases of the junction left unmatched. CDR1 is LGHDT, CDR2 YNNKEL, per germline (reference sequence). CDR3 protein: CASSEGQGWTEAFF. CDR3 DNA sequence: TGTGCCAGCAGCGAAGGACAGGGATGGACTGAAGCTTTCTTT.

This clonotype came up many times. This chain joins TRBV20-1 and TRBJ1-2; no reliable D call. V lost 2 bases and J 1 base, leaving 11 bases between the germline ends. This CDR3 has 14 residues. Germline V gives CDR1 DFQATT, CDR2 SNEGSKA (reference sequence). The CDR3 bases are TGCAGTGCTAGACGGTATGAGGTTAACTATGGCTACACCTTC. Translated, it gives CSARRYEVNYGYTF.

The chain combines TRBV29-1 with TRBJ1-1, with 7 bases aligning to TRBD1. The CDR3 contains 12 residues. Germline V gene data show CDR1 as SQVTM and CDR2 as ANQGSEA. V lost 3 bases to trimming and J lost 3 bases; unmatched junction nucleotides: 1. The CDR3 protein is CSVDRGDTEAFF. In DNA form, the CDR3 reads TGCAGCGTTGACAGGGGGGACACTGAAGCTTTCTTT.

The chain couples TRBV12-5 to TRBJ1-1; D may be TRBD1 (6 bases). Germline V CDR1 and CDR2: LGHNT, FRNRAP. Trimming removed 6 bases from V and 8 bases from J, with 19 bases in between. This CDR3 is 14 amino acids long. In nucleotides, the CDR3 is TGTGCTAGTGGCCGCGGGCCGACAGGTGCAGAAGCTTTCTTT. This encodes CASGRGPTGAEAFF.

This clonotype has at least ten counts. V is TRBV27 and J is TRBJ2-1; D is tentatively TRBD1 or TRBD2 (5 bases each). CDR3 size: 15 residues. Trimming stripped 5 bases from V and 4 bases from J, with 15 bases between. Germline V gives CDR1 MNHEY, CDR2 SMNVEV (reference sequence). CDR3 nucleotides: TGTGCCAGCAGTACCCCCCGGGACCCTTACAATGAGCAGTTCTTC. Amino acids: CASSTPRDPYNEQFF.

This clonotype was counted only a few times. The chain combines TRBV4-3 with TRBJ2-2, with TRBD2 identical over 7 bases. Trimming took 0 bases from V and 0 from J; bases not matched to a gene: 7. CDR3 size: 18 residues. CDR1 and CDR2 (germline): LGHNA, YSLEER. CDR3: CASSQDDLAGANTGELFF. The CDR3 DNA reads TGCGCCAGCAGCCAAGATGACCTTGCGGGAGCGAACACCGGGGAGCTGTTTTTT.

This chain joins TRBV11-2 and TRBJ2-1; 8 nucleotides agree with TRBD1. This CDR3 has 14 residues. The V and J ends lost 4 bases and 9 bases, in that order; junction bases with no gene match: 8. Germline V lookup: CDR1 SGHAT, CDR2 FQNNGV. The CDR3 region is CASSSTGGLTEQFF. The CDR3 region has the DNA TGTGCCAGCAGCTCTACAGGGGGACTGACTGAGCAGTTCTTC.

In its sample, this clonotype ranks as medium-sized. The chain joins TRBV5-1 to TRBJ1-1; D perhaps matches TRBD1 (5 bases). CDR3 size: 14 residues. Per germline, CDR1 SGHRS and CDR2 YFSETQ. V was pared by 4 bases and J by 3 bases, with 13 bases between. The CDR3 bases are TGCGCCAGCAGCACGGACATGGTAGACACTGAAGCTTTCTTT. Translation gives CASSTDMVDTEAFF.

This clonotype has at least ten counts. The CDR3 bases are TGTGCCAGCAGCTTAGGGGCGACCTACACTGAAGCTTTCTTT. Translating gives CASSLGATYTEAFF. V gene TRBV7-2 combines with J gene TRBJ1-1, with D uncertain. The V end was cut by 1 base, the J end by 3 bases, with 9 bases between. The CDR3 is 14 amino acids. Germline CDR1 is SGHTA and CDR2 is FQGNSA.

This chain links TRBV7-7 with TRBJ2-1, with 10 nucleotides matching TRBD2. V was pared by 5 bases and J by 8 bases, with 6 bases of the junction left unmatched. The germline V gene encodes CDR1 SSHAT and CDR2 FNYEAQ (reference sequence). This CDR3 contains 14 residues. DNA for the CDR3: TGTGCCAGCAGCAGCCTAGCGGGAGAGGATGAGCAGTTCTTC. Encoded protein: CASSSLAGEDEQFF. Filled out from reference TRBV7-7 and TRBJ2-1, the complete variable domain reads GAGVSQSPRYKVTKRGQDVTLRCDPISSHATLYWYQQALGQGPEFLTYFNYEAQPDKSGLPSDRFSAERPEGSISTLTIQRTEQRDSAMYRCASSSLAGEDEQFFGPGTRLTVL.

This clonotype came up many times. In DNA, the CDR3 is TGCAGCGTTGAGGGTGCGGTGCCTAACACTGAAGCTTTCTTT. Protein: CSVEGAVPNTEAFF. The chain combines TRBV29-1 with TRBJ1-1; no clear D gene. The CDR3 consists of 14 residues. V lost 3 bases and J lost 2, with 13 bases in between. Germline loops: CDR1 SQVTM, CDR2 ANQGSEA.

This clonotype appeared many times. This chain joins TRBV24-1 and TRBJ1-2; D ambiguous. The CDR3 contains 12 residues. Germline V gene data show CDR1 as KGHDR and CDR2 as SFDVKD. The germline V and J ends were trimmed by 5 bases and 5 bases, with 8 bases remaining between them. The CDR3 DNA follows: TGTGCCACCAGTGTGGATGGTTATGGCTACACCTTC. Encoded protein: CATSVDGYGYTF.

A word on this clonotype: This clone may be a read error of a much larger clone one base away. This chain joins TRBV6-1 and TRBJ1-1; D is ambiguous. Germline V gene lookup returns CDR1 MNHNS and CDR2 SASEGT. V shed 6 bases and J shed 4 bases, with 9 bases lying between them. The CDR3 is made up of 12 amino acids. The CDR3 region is CASSPWGTEAFF. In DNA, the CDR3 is TGTGCCAGCAGCCCCTGGGGCACTGAAGCTTTCTTT.

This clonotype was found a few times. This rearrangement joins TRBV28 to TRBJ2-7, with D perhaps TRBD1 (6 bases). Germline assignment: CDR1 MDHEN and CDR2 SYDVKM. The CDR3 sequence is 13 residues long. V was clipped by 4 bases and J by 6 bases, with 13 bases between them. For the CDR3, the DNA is TGTGCCAGCAGTTCACCAGGGGTCCGCGAGCAGTACTTC. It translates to CASSSPGVREQYF.

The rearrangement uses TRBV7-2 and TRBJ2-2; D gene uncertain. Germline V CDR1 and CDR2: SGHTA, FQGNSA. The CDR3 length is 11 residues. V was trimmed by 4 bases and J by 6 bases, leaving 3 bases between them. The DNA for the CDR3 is TGTGCCAGCAGCTCTTCCGGGGAGCTGTTTTTT. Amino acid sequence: CASSSSGELFF.

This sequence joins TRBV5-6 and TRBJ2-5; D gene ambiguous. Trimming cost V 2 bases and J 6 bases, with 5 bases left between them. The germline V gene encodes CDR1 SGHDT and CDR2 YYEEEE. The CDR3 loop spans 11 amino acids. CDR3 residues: CASSLEQTQYF. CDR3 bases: TGTGCCAGCAGCTTAGAGCAGACCCAGTACTTC.